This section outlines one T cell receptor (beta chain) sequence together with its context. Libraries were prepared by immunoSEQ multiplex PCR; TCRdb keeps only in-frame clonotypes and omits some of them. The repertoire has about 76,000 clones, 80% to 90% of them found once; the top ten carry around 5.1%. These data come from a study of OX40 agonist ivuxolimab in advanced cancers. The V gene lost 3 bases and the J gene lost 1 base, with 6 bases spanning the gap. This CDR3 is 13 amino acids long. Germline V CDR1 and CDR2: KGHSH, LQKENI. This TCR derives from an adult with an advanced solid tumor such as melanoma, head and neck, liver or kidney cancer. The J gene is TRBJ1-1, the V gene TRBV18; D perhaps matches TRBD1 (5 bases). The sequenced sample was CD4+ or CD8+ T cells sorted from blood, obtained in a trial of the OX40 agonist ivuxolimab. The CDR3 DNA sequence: TGTGCCAGCTCACCGACAGAGAACACTGAAGCTTTCTTT. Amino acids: CASSPTENTEAFF.